What follows is one T cell receptor (beta chain) and its context. The antigen is undetermined. These data originate in a study of shared clonotypes between healthy human individuals. The study, taken as a whole, reports: It was observed that approximately 5% of naive CD4 clonotypes were shared across several donors.

A split of CD4+ cells into CD45RA+ naive and CD45RA-negative memory subsets was performed. The run depth of the assay was deep. TCRdb keeps only in-frame clones here, not all; method: immunoSEQ multiplex PCR. The profile covers about 610,000 clones, with more than 95% appearing a single time and roughly 0.05% taken by the ten largest. This CDR3 comprises 16 residues. CDR1 is SGDLS and CDR2 is YYNGEE in the germline V gene. Unmatched junction bases numbered 11, after V lost 3 bases and J lost 9 bases. The TCR comes from a young woman in good health. This chain connects TRBV9 to TRBJ2-7, with 14 bases aligning to TRBD2. The material sequenced was naive CD4+ T cells sorted from blood. The subset: CD45RA+ positively selected. The CDR3 spells CASSDYGTSGSDVQYF. The CDR3 DNA sequence: TGTGCCAGCAGCGACTATGGGACTAGCGGGAGTGATGTGCAGTACTTC.